This T cell receptor (beta chain) appears in the sequencing data of a study of CD8 T cells in Susac syndrome. Overall study results and limits: The study conceded that relatively few individuals underwent its TCR sequencing and HLA analysis.

The CDR3 sequence is 15 residues long. In germline, CDR1 is SGHAT, CDR2 FQNNGV. After removal of 5 bases from V and 8 bases from J, the junction contained 8 bases not matched to a gene. As regards this clonotype: Its antigen is unidentified.

With random hexamers, 0.5 to 1 ug RNA was reverse transcribed. By means of immunoSEQ multiplex PCR, TCR beta CDR3 spanning 54 Vbeta and 13 Jbeta underwent amplification. TCRdb re-analysed the immunoSEQ multiplex PCR reads in MiXCR, keeping a single row per CDR3 protein. The profile shows roughly 140,000 distinct CDR3 sequences, approximately 95% of them singletons. Sequencing of TCR beta was performed on blood CD8+ and CD4+ T cells. The sequencing input was CD8+ T cells from PBMCs. This receptor was identified in a human donor in good health. The chain joins TRBV11-2 to TRBJ1-4; 10 nucleotides line up with TRBD1. CDR3 loop: CASSPRDRGWEKLFF. CDR3 nucleotides: TGTGCCAGCAGCCCCCGGGACAGGGGTTGGGAAAAACTGTTTTTT. The full variable domain, with the rest looked up from reference TRBV11-2 and TRBJ1-4, is EAGVAQSPRYKIIEKRQSVAFWCNPISGHATLYWYQQILGQGPKLLIQFQNNGVVDDSQLPKDRFSAERLKGVDSTLKIQPAKLEDSAVYLCASSPRDRGWEKLFFGSGTQLSVL.